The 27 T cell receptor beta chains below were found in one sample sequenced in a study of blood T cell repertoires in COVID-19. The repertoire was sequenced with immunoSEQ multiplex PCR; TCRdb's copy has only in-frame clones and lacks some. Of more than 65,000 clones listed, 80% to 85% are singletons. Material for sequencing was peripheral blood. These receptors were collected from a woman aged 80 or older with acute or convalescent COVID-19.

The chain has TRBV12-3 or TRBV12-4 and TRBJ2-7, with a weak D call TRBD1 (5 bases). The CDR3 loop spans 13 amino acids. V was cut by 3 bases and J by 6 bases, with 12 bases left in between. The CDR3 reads CASSFSRDSEQYF. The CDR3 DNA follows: TGTGCCAGCAGTTTTAGCAGGGATAGCGAGCAGTACTTC.

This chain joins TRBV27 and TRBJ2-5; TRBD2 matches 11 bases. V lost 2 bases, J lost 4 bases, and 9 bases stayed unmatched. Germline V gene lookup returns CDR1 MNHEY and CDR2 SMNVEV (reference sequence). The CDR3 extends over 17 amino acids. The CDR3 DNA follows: TGTGCCAGCAGTTTAGGTTCTACTAGCGGGGGCCCAGAGACCCAGTACTTC. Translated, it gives CASSLGSTSGGPETQYF.

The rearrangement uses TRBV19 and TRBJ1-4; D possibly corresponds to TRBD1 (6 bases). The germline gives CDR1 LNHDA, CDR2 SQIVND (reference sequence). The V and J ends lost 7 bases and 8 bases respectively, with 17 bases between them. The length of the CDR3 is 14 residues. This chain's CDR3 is CASTSDSSLEKLFF. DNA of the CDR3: TGTGCCAGTACGTCGGACAGCTCTCTGGAAAAACTGTTTTTT.

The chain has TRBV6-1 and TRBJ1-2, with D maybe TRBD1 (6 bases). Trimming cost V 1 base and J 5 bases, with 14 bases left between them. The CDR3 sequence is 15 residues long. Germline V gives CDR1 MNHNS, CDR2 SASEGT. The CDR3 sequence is CASSEGDIGFYGYTF. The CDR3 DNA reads TGTGCCAGCAGTGAAGGGGACATCGGATTTTATGGCTACACCTTC.

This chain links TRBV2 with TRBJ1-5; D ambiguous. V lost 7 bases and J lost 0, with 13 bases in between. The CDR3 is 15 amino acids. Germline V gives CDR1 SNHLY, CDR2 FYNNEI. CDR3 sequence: CASMPQPNSNQPQHF. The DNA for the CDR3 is TGTGCCAGCATGCCACAGCCAAATAGCAATCAGCCCCAGCATTTT.

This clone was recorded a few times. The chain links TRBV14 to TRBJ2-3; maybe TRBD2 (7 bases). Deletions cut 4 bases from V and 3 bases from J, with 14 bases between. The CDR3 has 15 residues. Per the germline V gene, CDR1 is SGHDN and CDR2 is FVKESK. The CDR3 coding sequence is TGTGCCAGCAGCCTGACCAGGGGAGGGACAGATACGCAGTATTTT. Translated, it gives CASSLTRGGTDTQYF.

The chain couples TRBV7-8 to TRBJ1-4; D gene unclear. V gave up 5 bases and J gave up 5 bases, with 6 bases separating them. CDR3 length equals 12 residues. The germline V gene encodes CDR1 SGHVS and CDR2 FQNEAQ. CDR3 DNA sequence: TGTGCCAGCAGCCCCAGAAATGAAAAACTGTTTTTT. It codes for CASSPRNEKLFF. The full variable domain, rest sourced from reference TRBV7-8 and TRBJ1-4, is GAGVSQSPRYKVAKRGQDVALRCDPISGHVSLFWYQQALGQGPEFLTYFQNEAQLDKSGLPSDRFFAERPEGSVSTLKIQRTQQEDSAVYLCASSPRNEKLFFGSGTQLSVL.

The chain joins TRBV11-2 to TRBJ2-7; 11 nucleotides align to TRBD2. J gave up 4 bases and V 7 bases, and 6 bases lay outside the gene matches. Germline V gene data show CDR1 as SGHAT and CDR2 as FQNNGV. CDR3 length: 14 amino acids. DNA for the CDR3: TGTGCCAGCAAAATAGCGGGGGGGACTTACGAGCAGTACTTC. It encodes CASKIAGGTYEQYF.

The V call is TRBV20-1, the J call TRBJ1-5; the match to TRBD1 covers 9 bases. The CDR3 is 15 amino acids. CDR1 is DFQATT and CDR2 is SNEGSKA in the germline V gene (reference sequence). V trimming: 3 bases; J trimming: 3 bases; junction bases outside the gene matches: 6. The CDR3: CSASPGQGYNQPQHF. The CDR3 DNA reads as TGCAGTGCTAGTCCGGGACAGGGCTACAATCAGCCCCAGCATTTT.

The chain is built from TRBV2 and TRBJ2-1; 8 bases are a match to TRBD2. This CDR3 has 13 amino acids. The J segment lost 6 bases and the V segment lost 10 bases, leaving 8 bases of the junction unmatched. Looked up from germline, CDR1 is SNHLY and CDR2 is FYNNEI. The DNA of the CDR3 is TGTGCCACCCCCGGGACTAGTTTCAATGAGCAGTTCTTC. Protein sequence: CATPGTSFNEQFF.

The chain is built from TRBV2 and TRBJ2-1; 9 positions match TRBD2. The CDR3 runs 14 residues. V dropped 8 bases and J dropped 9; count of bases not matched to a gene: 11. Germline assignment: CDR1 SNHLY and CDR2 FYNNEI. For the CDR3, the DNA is TGTGCCAGCCGTAGACTAGCGGCCTGGGGTGAGCAGTTCTTC. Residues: CASRRLAAWGEQFF.

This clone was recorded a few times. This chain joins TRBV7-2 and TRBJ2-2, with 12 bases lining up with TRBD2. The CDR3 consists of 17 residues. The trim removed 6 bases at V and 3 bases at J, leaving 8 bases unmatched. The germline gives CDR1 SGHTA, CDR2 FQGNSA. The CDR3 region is CASRFLAGGPDTGELFF. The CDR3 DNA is TGTGCCAGCAGATTCCTAGCGGGGGGGCCGGACACCGGGGAGCTGTTTTTT.

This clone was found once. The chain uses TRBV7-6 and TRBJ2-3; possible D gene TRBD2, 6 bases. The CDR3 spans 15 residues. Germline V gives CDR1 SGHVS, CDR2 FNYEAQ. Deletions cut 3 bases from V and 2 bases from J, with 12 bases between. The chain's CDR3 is CASSFGGLNTDTQYF. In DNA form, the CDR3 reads TGTGCCAGCAGCTTTGGGGGACTGAACACAGATACGCAGTATTTT.

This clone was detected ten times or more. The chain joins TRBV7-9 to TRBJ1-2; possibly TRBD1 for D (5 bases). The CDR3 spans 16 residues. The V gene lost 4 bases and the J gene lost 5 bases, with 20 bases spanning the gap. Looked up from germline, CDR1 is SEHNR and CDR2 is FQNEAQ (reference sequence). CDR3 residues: CASSSQGHPKGYGYTF. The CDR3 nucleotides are TGTGCCAGCAGCTCACAAGGACACCCTAAGGGATATGGCTACACCTTC.

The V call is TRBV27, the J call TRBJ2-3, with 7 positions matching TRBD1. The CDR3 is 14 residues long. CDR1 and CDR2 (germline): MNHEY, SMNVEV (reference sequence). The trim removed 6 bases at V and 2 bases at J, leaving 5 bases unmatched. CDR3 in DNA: TGTGCCAGCAGACGACAGGGCCTCACAGATACGCAGTATTTT. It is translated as CASRRQGLTDTQYF.

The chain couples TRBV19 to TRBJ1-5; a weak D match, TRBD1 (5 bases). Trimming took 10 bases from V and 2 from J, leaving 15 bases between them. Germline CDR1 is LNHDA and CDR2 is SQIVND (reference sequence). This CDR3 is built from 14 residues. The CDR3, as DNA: TGTGCCACTACGGCGGGGGTGGGCAATCAGCCCCAGCATTTT. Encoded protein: CATTAGVGNQPQHF. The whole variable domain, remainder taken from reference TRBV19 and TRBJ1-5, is DGGITQSPKYLFRKEGQNVTLSCEQNLNHDAMYWYRQDPGQGLRLIYYSQIVNDFQKGDIAEGYSVSREKKESFPLTVTSAQKNPTAFYLCATTAGVGNQPQHFGDGTRLSIL.

The CDR3 DNA reads TGTGCCATGAGTCAGGGTCCAACATCCCCCGTATATAATTCACCCCTCCACTTT. The encoded protein is CAMSQGPTSPVYNSPLHF. V is TRBV19 and J is TRBJ1-6, with D maybe TRBD1 (5 bases). The CDR3 covers 18 residues. Germline CDR1 reads LNHDA; CDR2 reads SQIVND (reference sequence). Trimming removed 10 bases at V and 4 bases at J, with 26 bases between.

For the CDR3, the DNA is TGTGCCAGCAGACGGGGACAGAACCCCTACGAGCAGTACTTC. Protein: CASRRGQNPYEQYF. The chain couples TRBV6-5 to TRBJ2-7; TRBD1 matches 7 bases. There are 14 residues in the CDR3. CDR1 and CDR2 (germline): MNHEY, SVGAGI. V dropped 6 bases and J dropped 2; count of bases not matched to a gene: 7.

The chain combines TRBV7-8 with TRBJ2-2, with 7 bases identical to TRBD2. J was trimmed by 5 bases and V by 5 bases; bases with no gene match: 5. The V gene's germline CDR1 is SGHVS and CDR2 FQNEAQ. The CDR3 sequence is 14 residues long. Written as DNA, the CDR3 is TGTGCCAGCAGCAAAACGCGGGGGACCGGGGAGCTGTTTTTT. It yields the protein CASSKTRGTGELFF.

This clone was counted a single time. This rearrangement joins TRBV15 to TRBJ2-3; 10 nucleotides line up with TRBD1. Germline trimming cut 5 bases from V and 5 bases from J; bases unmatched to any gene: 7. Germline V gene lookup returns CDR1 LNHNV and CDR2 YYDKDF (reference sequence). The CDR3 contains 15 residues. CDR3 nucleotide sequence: TGTGCCACCAGCCTTGACAGGGGGCAGGGAGATACGCAGTATTTT. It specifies CATSLDRGQGDTQYF.

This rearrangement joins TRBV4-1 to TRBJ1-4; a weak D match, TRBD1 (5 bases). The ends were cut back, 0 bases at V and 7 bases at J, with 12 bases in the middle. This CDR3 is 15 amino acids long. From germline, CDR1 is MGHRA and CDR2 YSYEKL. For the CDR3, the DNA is TGCGCCAGCAGCCAAGATCGGGGGACGGGTGAAAAACTGTTTTTT. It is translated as CASSQDRGTGEKLFF.

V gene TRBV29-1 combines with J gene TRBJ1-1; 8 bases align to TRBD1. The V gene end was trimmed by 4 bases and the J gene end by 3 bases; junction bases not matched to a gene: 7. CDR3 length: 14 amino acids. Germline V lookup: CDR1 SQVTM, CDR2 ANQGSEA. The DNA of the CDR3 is TGCAGCGTTGCGAGGACAGGGCGGGACACTGAAGCTTTCTTT. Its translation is CSVARTGRDTEAFF.

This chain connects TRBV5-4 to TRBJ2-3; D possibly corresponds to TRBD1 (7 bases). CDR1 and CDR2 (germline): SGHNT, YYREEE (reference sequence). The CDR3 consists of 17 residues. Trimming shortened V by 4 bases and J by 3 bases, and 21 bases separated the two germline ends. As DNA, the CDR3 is TGTGCCAGCAGCCCCTTGACAGGGAGGCCAGGGACAGATACGCAGTATTTT. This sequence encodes CASSPLTGRPGTDTQYF.

The CDR3 DNA reads as TGTGCCAGCAGCTTGGAGGGGGCGGCTGGAAACACCATATATTTT. Protein product: CASSLEGAAGNTIYF. V usage is TRBV11-2 and J usage is TRBJ1-3; 7 positions agree with TRBD1. Germline values: CDR1 SGHAT, CDR2 FQNNGV. The CDR3 length is 15 residues. The junction had 4 bases not matched to a gene; V was cut back by 3 bases and J by 2 bases.

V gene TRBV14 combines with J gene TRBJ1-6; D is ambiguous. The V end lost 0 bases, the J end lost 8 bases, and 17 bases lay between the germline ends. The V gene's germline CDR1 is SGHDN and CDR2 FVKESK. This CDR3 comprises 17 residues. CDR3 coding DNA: TGTGCCAGCAGCCAAGATCGTTCTCAACGCGGTTATTCACCCCTCCACTTT. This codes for CASSQDRSQRGYSPLHF.

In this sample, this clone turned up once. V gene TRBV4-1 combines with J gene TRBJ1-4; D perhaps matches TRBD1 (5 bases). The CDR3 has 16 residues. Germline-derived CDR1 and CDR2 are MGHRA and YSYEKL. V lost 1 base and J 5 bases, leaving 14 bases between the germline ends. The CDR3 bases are TGCGCCAGCAGCCAAGTGTTTCGGGGGGGGAATGAAAAACTGTTTTTT. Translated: CASSQVFRGGNEKLFF.

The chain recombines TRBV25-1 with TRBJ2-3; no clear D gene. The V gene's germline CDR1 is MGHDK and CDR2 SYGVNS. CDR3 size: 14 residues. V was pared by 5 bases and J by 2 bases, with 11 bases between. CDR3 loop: CASSPVRLTDTQYF. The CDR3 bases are TGTGCCAGCAGTCCCGTGAGGCTCACAGATACGCAGTATTTT.